The T cell receptor (beta chain) described here comes from a study of beta chain features in type 1 diabetes. cDNA synthesis used the whole RNA isolate, giving expressed TCRB sequences. Some clones are missing from TCRdb's copy, which holds only in-frame ones; the method was immunoSEQ multiplex PCR. The sample lists around 300,000 clones, around 7.8% occurring once. Study-wide results and limits: Across patients, naive, central memory and Treg TCRB repertoires exhibited apparently greater similarity than was observed across healthy donors. More deletions and fewer insertions at VDJ junctions were found in patients with type 1 diabetes.

This clone has a handful of counts. Its antigen is still unknown. It was via CD45RO/CCR7/CD25/CD127/CD95/CD27 that CD4+ naive, central memory, regulatory and stem cell-like memory cells were sorted. Sequences were obtained from central memory CD4+ T cells from blood. The clonotype comes from a young woman in good health.

The CDR3 sequence is CASRTSGGAGTDTQYF. CDR3 DNA: TGTGCCAGCAGGACTAGCGGGGGGGCTGGGACAGATACGCAGTATTTT. The rearrangement joins TRBV6-6 to TRBJ2-3; 14 nucleotides match TRBD2. The ends lost 6 bases at V and 3 bases at J; junction bases unmatched: 5. CDR3 length: 16 amino acids. Germline-derived CDR1 and CDR2 are MNHNY and SVGAGI (reference sequence).